A selection of T cell receptor beta chains follows, all from one sample in a study of T cells expressing NK-cell markers. TCRdb re-analyzed the 5' RACE reads; it lists each CDR3 protein once, without DNA. Recorded for this sample: more than 400,000 distinct CDR3 sequences. Sequencing was performed on blood T cells: a sorted CD56 or NKG2C T cell subset, CD4+ or CD8+ T cells, or bulk PBMC T cells (not recorded which). All receptors come from a woman between 18 and 75 years old in good health. Both conserved end residues are part of each CDR3.

TRBV12-3/TRBV12-4,15,TRBJ2-3,CASGYGGRTPDTQYF
TRBV30,13,TRBJ1-4,CAWRRTGTEKLFF
TRBV7-2,15,TRBJ2-1,CASSFRGDRYDEQFF
TRBV7-2,13,TRBJ2-1,CASSFPAGLEQFF
TRBV20-1,12,TRBJ2-1,CSASPMVDEQFF
TRBV20-1,17,TRBJ2-1,CSARDSRSRGTGPSQFF
TRBV7-9,13,TRBJ1-1,CASSLILGTEAFF
TRBV4-3,16,TRBJ2-5,CASSQQQMGQKGTQYF
TRBV18,12,TRBJ2-1,CASSPRENEQFF
TRBV7-2,15,TRBJ2-1,CASSLGGSQPGEQFF
TRBV27,14,TRBJ1-6,CASSWADSNSPLHF
TRBV5-1,12,TRBJ2-3,CASMGGSDTQYF
TRBV12-5,13,TRBJ2-5,CASGPLGEETQYF
TRBV27,16,TRBJ1-4,CASSLLRDRGPEKLFF
TRBV10-3,14,TRBJ2-3,CAITSSGGPDTQYF
TRBV27,15,TRBJ1-1,CASSLSRGSGTEAFF
TRBV28,12,TRBJ2-1,CASGLPWGEQFF
TRBV7-2,14,TRBJ1-6,CASSFRQINSPLHF
TRBV3-1,16,TRBJ2-1,CASSQGASAIYNEQFF
TRBV7-6,15,TRBJ2-1,CASSSGTSGYNEQFF
TRBV5-1,15,TRBJ2-1,CASSGTSGGDNEQFF
TRBV5-1,15,TRBJ2-7,CASSLDRDTDYEQYF
TRBV19,12,TRBJ2-3,CASSPGTSGEYF
TRBV5-6,12,TRBJ2-5,CASSLGGATQYF
TRBV4-2,15,TRBJ1-2,CASSQEVSSYYGYTF
TRBV7-9,13,TRBJ2-7,CASSGGQGYEQYF
TRBV12-3/TRBV12-4,13,TRBJ1-6,CASSPHRNSPLHF
TRBV12-3/TRBV12-4,16,TRBJ1-1,CASSSYHRGRNTEAFF
TRBV6-1,17,TRBJ2-3,CASSGGRGTIGTDTQYF
TRBV5-5,16,TRBJ2-2,CASSLAPSSRSGELFF
TRBV4-3,18,TRBJ2-3,CASSQDGPAGTFTDTQYF
TRBV28,15,TRBJ1-1,CASSPGLWGNTEAFF
TRBV12-3/TRBV12-4,14,TRBJ1-5,CASSFAGRRQPQHF
TRBV5-5,17,TRBJ2-2,CASKREASGTNTGELFF
TRBV20-1,14,TRBJ2-7,CSARDPIWGGEQYF
TRBV27,18,TRBJ2-2,CASSLPSGRASNTGELFF
TRBV3-1,12,TRBJ2-1,CASSQKAAYRFF
TRBV30,15,TRBJ2-7,CAWSGGTTNSYEQYF
TRBV5-1,17,TRBJ1-6,CASSPTLGQRNNSPLHF
TRBV12-3/TRBV12-4,16,TRBJ2-5,CASSVWGPLDQETQYF
TRBV12-3/TRBV12-4,14,TRBJ2-7,CASKAWDRPYEQYF
TRBV11-2,17,TRBJ2-3,CASSYWPRGGNTDTQYF
TRBV5-6,14,TRBJ2-1,CASSLYRGGNEQFF
TRBV6-4,15,TRBJ2-3,CASSDGAGFTDTQYF
TRBV20-1,15,TRBJ2-2,CSARAVVAITGELFF
TRBV3-1,15,TRBJ2-7,CASSQGTSGVYEQYF
TRBV6-5,15,TRBJ1-1,CASHAGTGWGTEAFF
TRBV3-1,14,TRBJ2-3,CASSHWVDTDTQYF
TRBV5-1,14,TRBJ2-3,CASSYQGTTDTQYF
TRBV12-3/TRBV12-4,16,TRBJ2-7,CASSLGGPMASYEQYF
TRBV7-2,14,TRBJ2-5,CASSHGYRERTQYF
TRBV5-4,15,TRBJ2-1,CASSLDSSAYNEQFF
TRBV6-2/TRBV6-3,14,TRBJ1-2,CASSYLTGAYGYTF
TRBV5-1,17,TRBJ2-1,CASSFPGALAGYNEQFF
TRBV3-1,17,TRBJ1-2,CASSQDSGTGRFYGYTF
TRBV11-2,12,TRBJ2-1,CASRGDFNEQFF
TRBV20-1,15,TRBJ2-2,CSADRVAPDTGELFF
TRBV5-5,14,TRBJ2-1,CASRHQSSNNEQFF
TRBV7-6,13,TRBJ1-5,CASSLEGWEPQHF